This TCR beta chain was identified during a study of blood T cell repertoires in COVID-19 (dated by TCRdb to 2018 to 2020). Regarding the research as a whole: Collaborator samples came from the United States, Italy and Spain and covered acute and convalescent phases of COVID-19. The repertoires were released in a freely available public database intended as a resource for research on the immune response to SARS-CoV-2. The dataset comprised deeply sampled blood TCRbeta repertoires from subjects exposed to, actively infected with, or recovered from COVID-19. Sample metadata almost always included a de-identified subject ID, COVID-19 status, age in years and sex. The prospective study material was composed of cDNA or gDNA derived from T cells, B-cell-depleted T cells, or PBMCs. The samples were drawn from the first 160 participants of the ongoing ImmuneRACE study and from roughly 1,300 subjects provided by 6 global collaborators. Where available, HLA class I and class II types were taken from metadata supplied by the sample provider and were not determined by assay-based typing. The paper's findings and limits, for the study overall: The amount of clinical and demographic metadata varied by source and participant and was provided uncurated.

Of note for this clone: No antigen is known for it. Base qualities are not recorded, but no much larger clone differs from it by a single base.

Whole blood was collected in K2EDTA tubes by collaborating institutions according to the institutions' own protocols. For TCRbeta analysis, collaborators shipped samples in one of three forms: frozen whole blood, isolated PBMCs, or DNA extracted from either of those sample types. The immunoSEQ Assay, a bias-controlled multiplex PCR, was used to amplify TCRbeta CDR3 regions from genomic DNA. As for the original processing: Nucleated cell counts per sample were estimated from amplification of reference gene primers within the assay. Sequence reads were collapsed and filtered to measure the absolute abundance of every unique TCRbeta CDR3 rearrangement. For each sample, productive Simpson clonality was calculated as the square root of Simpson's diversity index across productive rearrangements. Held by TCRdb, this immuneACCESS table contains in-frame sequences only and omits some clones. Under half of the omission traces to an unresolved V gene where checked; the cause of the rest is unknown. V, J and clone size reflect that table, while D and trimming were determined from the DNA. Recorded for this sample are 35,000 or so clones; approximately 75% of them occurred a single time. Of the sample, about 40% falls within the top ten clones.

Cut back by 6 bases and 5 bases, the V and J ends lie 17 bases apart. CDR3 length: 14 amino acids, cysteine to phenylalanine. Only the CDR3 DNA is retained, 42 bases long and in frame from the first base. Sequences MGHRA (CDR1) and YSYEKL (CDR2) are obtained from the germline V gene. The sample taken for sequencing was peripheral blood. The V and J genes are TRBV4-1 and TRBJ2-7; the best D guess is TRBD2, with 5 bases matching. This sequence originates from a human donor in a cohort sampled during active or convalescent COVID-19. The donor label of this sample is uncertain. CDR3 sequence: CASSIVDSTNEQYF. The nucleotide sequence is TGCGCCAGCAGTATTGTGGACTCTACTAACGAGCAGTACTTC.